Listed here are 9 T cell receptor beta chains from one sample, sequenced in a study of OX40 agonist ivuxolimab in advanced cancers. Generated by immunoSEQ multiplex PCR, the TCRdb table keeps only in-frame clones and is missing some. The sample holds 50,000 to 65,000 clones; nearly 95% are singletons and the top ten take 25%. Here the sequenced sample was CD4+ or CD8+ T cells sorted from blood, taken in a trial of the OX40 agonist ivuxolimab. The receptors were gathered from an adult with an advanced solid tumor such as melanoma, head and neck, liver or kidney cancer.

The rearrangement links TRBV29-1 to TRBJ2-4; D is ambiguous. Trimming cost V 5 bases and J 0 bases, with 14 bases left between them. Germline lookup yields CDR1 SQVTM and CDR2 ANQGSEA. The CDR3 runs to 15 residues. The CDR3 here is CSVQNTGSAKNIQYF. CDR3 in DNA: TGCAGCGTTCAGAACACGGGTTCAGCCAAAAACATTCAGTACTTC.

The chain couples TRBV5-6 to TRBJ1-1; D not resolved. This CDR3 region has 15 residues. Germline lookup yields CDR1 SGHDT and CDR2 YYEEEE. The V end was cut by 0 bases, the J end by 6 bases, with 15 bases between. CDR3 in DNA: TGTGCCAGCAGCTTGGGGTGGACTAGCGGCTCTGAAGCTTTCTTT. Protein product: CASSLGWTSGSEAFF.

The chain combines TRBV7-9 with TRBJ2-2; D not resolved. V lost 6 bases to trimming and J lost 7 bases, with 9 bases between them. Germline CDR1 SEHNR, CDR2 FQNEAQ (reference sequence). This CDR3 has 12 amino acids. CDR3 sequence: CASSLSVGELFF. As DNA, the CDR3 is TGTGCCAGCAGTCTATCGGTCGGGGAGCTGTTTTTT.

The V and J genes are TRBV7-2 and TRBJ2-7; the D gene is possibly TRBD2 (6 bases). CDR1 and CDR2 (germline): SGHTA, FQGNSA. Trimming shortened V by 5 bases and J by 7 bases, and 15 bases separated the two germline ends. The CDR3 length is 13 residues. The CDR3: CASSPNFGREQYF. The CDR3, as DNA: TGTGCCAGCAGCCCGAACTTCGGGAGAGAGCAGTACTTC. The variable domain in full, completed from reference TRBV7-2 and TRBJ2-7, reads GAGVSQSPSNKVTEKGKDVELRCDPISGHTALYWYRQSLGQGLEFLIYFQGNSAPDKSGLPSDRFSAERTGGSVSTLTIQRTQQEDSAVYLCASSPNFGREQYFGPGTRLTVT.

V and J are TRBV27 and TRBJ2-5; the match to TRBD2 covers 7 bases. The CDR3 extends over 15 amino acids. Germline values: CDR1 MNHEY, CDR2 SMNVEV (reference sequence). Trimming at V came to 1 base and at J to 7 bases, leaving 9 bases not matched to a gene. The CDR3 here is CASSLLSTPGGTQYF. For the CDR3, the DNA is TGTGCCAGCAGTTTATTATCCACTCCGGGGGGGACCCAGTACTTC.

The CDR3 sequence: CASSFLDSYNEQFF. The CDR3 nucleotides read TGTGCCAGCAGTTTTCTGGACAGCTACAATGAGCAGTTCTTC. This chain links TRBV28 with TRBJ2-1; D is possibly TRBD1 (6 bases). With 3 bases removed from V and 3 bases from J, the gap between germline ends came to 9 bases. The length of the CDR3 is 14 residues. Germline-derived CDR1 and CDR2 are MDHEN and SYDVKM.

The chain is built from TRBV28 and TRBJ2-7; 7 bases agree with TRBD2. There are 15 residues in the CDR3. V lost 5 bases to trimming and J lost 7 bases; unmatched junction nucleotides: 14. The V gene's germline CDR1 is MDHEN and CDR2 SYDVKM. The CDR3 loop is CASSPLGGEHTEQYF. The DNA for the CDR3 is TGTGCCAGCAGTCCGCTGGGGGGGGAACATACTGAGCAGTACTTC.

V and J are TRBV4-1 and TRBJ1-1; 8 bases fit TRBD1. Germline assignment: CDR1 MGHRA and CDR2 YSYEKL. The V gene end was trimmed by 2 bases and the J gene end by 1 base; junction bases not matched to a gene: 3. The CDR3 spans 15 residues. The CDR3, as DNA: TGCGCCAGCAGCCAATTCGGACAGGGGAACACTGAAGCTTTCTTT. This encodes CASSQFGQGNTEAFF.

The chain couples TRBV10-3 to TRBJ2-7; 13 bases match TRBD2. V dropped 8 bases and J dropped 2; count of bases not matched to a gene: 3. This CDR3 is 14 amino acids long. Germline V gene data show CDR1 as ENHRY and CDR2 as SYGVKD. CDR3 sequence (DNA): TGTGCCATCGGGGGACTAGCGGGACCCTACGAGCAGTACTTC. Protein product: CAIGGLAGPYEQYF.